Following are 24 T cell receptor beta chains from one sample sequenced in a study of T cells in Graves' hyperthyroidism and ophthalmopathy. Amplification of TCR beta CDR3 regions was performed using RNA transcripts as template. Using the HTBI primer set, a first-round RT-PCR was run on the TCR CDR3. TCRdb fed the multiplex PCR reads into MiXCR, producing one record per CDR3 protein. The sample holds over 650,000 distinct CDR3 sequences; less than 20% are singletons and the top ten take under 9.5%. Material for sequencing was blood. The receptors derive from a man younger than 30 with Graves' hyperthyroidism.

A few counts support this clonotype. The V call is TRBV20-1, the J call TRBJ2-7, with D hard to call. This CDR3 comprises 13 residues. Between the trimmed V and J ends, which lost 6 bases and 0 bases, there was a span of 12 bases. Germline V gene data show CDR1 as DFQATT and CDR2 as SNEGSKA (reference sequence). CDR3 nucleotides: TGCAGTGCCAGACGGACGTCCTCCTACGAGCAGTACTTC. Translated: CSARRTSSYEQYF.

This clonotype was seen more than once but under ten times. This chain links TRBV7-8 with TRBJ2-5; possibly TRBD1 for D (6 bases). The CDR3 runs 15 residues. Trimming took off 5 bases at V and 5 bases at J, with 18 bases between the two ends. Per germline, CDR1 SGHVS and CDR2 FQNEAQ. This chain's CDR3 is CASSPRGPQGETQYF. CDR3 nucleotides: TGTGCCAGCAGCCCCAGGGGACCCCAGGGGGAGACCCAGTACTTC.

The chain recombines TRBV19 with TRBJ2-2; D not certain. Trimming removed 2 bases at V and 5 bases at J, with 15 bases between. Germline CDR1 is LNHDA and CDR2 is SQIVND (reference sequence). This CDR3 comprises 16 residues. CDR3 sequence reads: CASSISGLWPTGELFF. CDR3 nucleotides: TGTGCCAGTAGTATATCCGGTCTATGGCCGACCGGGGAGCTGTTTTTT.

The CDR3 DNA reads TGTGCCAGCAGTACCCACCGGGGGGCCAGGTACGAGCAGTACTTC. It encodes CASSTHRGARYEQYF. This chain uses TRBV28 with TRBJ2-7, with D possibly being TRBD2 (7 bases). Between the trimmed V and J ends, which lost 5 bases and 4 bases, there was a span of 18 bases. Germline loops: CDR1 MDHEN, CDR2 SYDVKM. This CDR3 has 15 amino acids.

This clonotype appeared a few times. The CDR3: CASSDRSSRGTYGYTF. The CDR3 nucleotides read TGTGCCAGCAGTGATCGTTCCTCTCGAGGAACCTATGGCTACACCTTC. The V gene is TRBV6-1, the J gene TRBJ1-2, with D uncertain. Germline V CDR1 and CDR2: MNHNS, SASEGT. V was pared by 3 bases and J by 4 bases, with 18 bases between. There are 16 residues in the CDR3.

V and J are TRBV7-3 and TRBJ2-3, with D hard to call. This CDR3 is built from 15 residues. Deletions cut 4 bases from V and 1 base from J, with 12 bases between. Germline V gene lookup returns CDR1 SGHTA and CDR2 FQGTGA. The CDR3 here is CASSSTGQRTDTQYF. The CDR3 DNA follows: TGTGCCAGCAGCTCTACCGGGCAACGCACAGATACGCAGTATTTT.

Concerning this clonotype: With a much larger clone just one base away, this may be a read error. V and J are TRBV5-1 and TRBJ2-3; maybe TRBD1 (5 bases). The J call is in doubt because the DNA end fits TRBJ1-5 better. Germline V lookup: CDR1 SGHRS, CDR2 YFSETQ. The CDR3 runs 16 residues. CDR3 sequence: CASSPGGSGNTDTQHF. The CDR3 nucleotides read TGTGCCAGCAGCCCGGGGGGTAGCGGGAACACAGATACGCAGCATTTT.

In its sample, this clonotype was seen a few times. This chain connects TRBV9 to TRBJ2-5, with a possible D match to TRBD2 (6 bases). The germline gives CDR1 SGDLS, CDR2 YYNGEE. This CDR3 is built from 17 residues. Between the trimmed V and J ends, which lost 4 bases and 3 bases, there was a span of 22 bases. The CDR3 sequence is CASSPQPGDSKKETQYF. In nucleotides, the CDR3 is TGTGCCAGCAGCCCTCAGCCTGGGGACTCCAAGAAAGAGACCCAGTACTTC.

This clonotype was counted a few times. The chain uses TRBV6-1 and TRBJ1-1, with D possibly being TRBD1 (6 bases). Per the germline V gene, CDR1 is MNHNS and CDR2 is SASEGT. This CDR3 has 13 residues. Trimming removed 7 bases at V and 6 bases at J, with 15 bases between. CDR3: CASNGGLPAEAFF. In DNA, the CDR3 is TGTGCCAGCAATGGGGGGCTACCCGCTGAAGCTTTCTTT.

This chain uses TRBV4-2 with TRBJ2-1; maybe TRBD2 (6 bases). The CDR3 contains 15 residues. Deletions cut 8 bases from V and 0 bases from J, with 14 bases between. CDR1 is LGHNA and CDR2 is YNFKEQ in the germline V gene. CDR3 sequence: CASRERVSSYNEQFF. The CDR3 nucleotides are TGTGCCAGCCGCGAGCGGGTGAGCTCCTACAATGAGCAGTTCTTC.

This clonotype has a handful of counts. The chain combines TRBV4-1 with TRBJ2-7; D is ambiguous. The V gene lost 4 bases and the J gene lost 2 bases, with 12 bases spanning the gap. This CDR3 is built from 14 residues. Per germline, CDR1 MGHRA and CDR2 YSYEKL. CDR3 DNA: TGCGCCAGCAGCCCTCAGGCGCAGACCTACGAGCAGTACTTC. It encodes CASSPQAQTYEQYF.

In this sample, this clonotype turned up a few times. The chain has TRBV29-1 and TRBJ2-7, with D perhaps TRBD1 (6 bases). Trimming left V 7 bases short and J 3 bases short, with 22 bases between. The CDR3 runs 15 residues. Germline values: CDR1 SQVTM, CDR2 ANQGSEA. For the CDR3, the DNA is TGCAGCGCTCAGGGGCCGCCAGGGGCTCTCTACGAGCAGTACTTC. It encodes CSAQGPPGALYEQYF.

This clonotype came up many times. This sequence joins TRBV27 and TRBJ2-1; no definite D call. The CDR3 is made up of 11 amino acids. Per the germline V gene, CDR1 is MNHEY and CDR2 is SMNVEV (reference sequence). Deletions cut 4 bases from V and 8 bases from J, with 6 bases between. This CDR3 reads CASSYGYEQFF. The CDR3 coding sequence is TGTGCCAGCAGTTATGGCTATGAGCAGTTCTTC.

The chain has TRBV29-1 and TRBJ2-7; 11 positions agree with TRBD2. The V and J ends lost 7 bases and 6 bases, in that order; junction bases with no gene match: 17. The CDR3 sequence is 16 residues long. Germline V lookup: CDR1 SQVTM, CDR2 ANQGSEA. CDR3: CSAKGPILAGEGEQYF. The CDR3 nucleotides read TGCAGCGCAAAGGGACCGATACTAGCGGGAGAGGGCGAGCAGTACTTC.

To note about this clonotype: A much larger clone sits a single nucleotide away, making a read error possible. This chain uses TRBV6-1 with TRBJ2-7; D remains unclear. Trimming stripped 5 bases from V and 4 bases from J, with 15 bases between. This CDR3 spans 14 amino acids. Germline lookup yields CDR1 MNHNS and CDR2 SASEGT. CDR3: CASSPSETLYEQYF. The CDR3 bases are TGTGCCAGCAGTCCTTCCGAGACGTTGTACGAGCAGTACTTC.

This clonotype was counted a few times. The chain combines TRBV24-1 with TRBJ2-5, with a tentative D call TRBD2 (5 bases). V gave up 4 bases and J gave up 5 bases, with 10 bases separating them. The V gene's germline CDR1 is KGHDR and CDR2 SFDVKD. The CDR3 sequence is 13 residues long. The CDR3 protein is CATSDQERETQYF. As DNA, the CDR3 is TGTGCCACCAGTGACCAGGAGCGGGAGACCCAGTACTTC.

The V and J genes are TRBV5-5 and TRBJ2-2; 8 bases fit TRBD1. The junction had 11 bases not matched to a gene; V was cut back by 4 bases and J by 6 bases. This CDR3 is built from 16 residues. From germline, CDR1 is SGHKS and CDR2 YYEKEE (reference sequence). This CDR3 reads CASSILDRVYAGELFF. The CDR3 DNA follows: TGTGCCAGCAGCATTTTGGACAGGGTTTATGCCGGGGAGCTGTTTTTT.

Comment on this clonotype: A much larger clone differs from this one at a single base, so this may be a read error. The chain employs TRBV28 and TRBJ1-6, with D tentatively TRBD1 (5 bases). V lost 4 bases, J lost 2 bases, and 12 bases lay in between. The CDR3 is made up of 16 amino acids. CDR1 is MDHEN, CDR2 SYDVKM, per germline. CDR3 loop: CASSSVGDPYNSPLHF. In DNA, the CDR3 is TGTGCCAGCAGTTCCGTGGGGGACCCCTATAATTCACCCCTCCACTTT.

This sequence joins TRBV7-9 and TRBJ2-1; TRBD2 agrees at 9 bases. The germline V gene encodes CDR1 SEHNR and CDR2 FQNEAQ (reference sequence). The CDR3 is 14 amino acids. V lost 2 bases and J lost 7; bases outside the gene matches: 3. The chain's CDR3 is CASSLQTSGNEQFF. DNA for the CDR3: TGTGCCAGCAGCTTACAGACTAGCGGTAATGAGCAGTTCTTC.

This clonotype has just a few counts. This chain joins TRBV27 and TRBJ2-3; possibly TRBD2 for D (5 bases). Germline-derived CDR1 and CDR2 are MNHEY and SMNVEV (reference sequence). V dropped 3 bases and J dropped 1 base, with 11 bases sitting between them. The CDR3 sequence is 15 residues long. The CDR3 is CASSFGGPRTDTQYF. CDR3 nucleotide sequence: TGTGCCAGCAGTTTCGGAGGTCCTCGCACAGATACGCAGTATTTT.

The gene calls are TRBV27 and TRBJ2-1, with D maybe TRBD1 (5 bases). CDR3 size: 15 residues. V was shortened by 0 bases and J by 4 bases, with 10 bases between the two germline ends. Germline V gene lookup returns CDR1 MNHEY and CDR2 SMNVEV (reference sequence). CDR3 in amino acids: CASSLSGPGYNEQFF. Here the CDR3 DNA reads TGTGCCAGCAGTTTATCGGGTCCAGGGTACAATGAGCAGTTCTTC.

The CDR3 bases are TGTGCCAGCAGCTCAGTAGCGGGAGGGAGCGAGCAGTACTTC. It is translated as CASSSVAGGSEQYF. The V call is TRBV7-2, the J call TRBJ2-7, with 11 bases that match TRBD2. CDR3 length: 14 amino acids. Per germline, CDR1 SGHTA and CDR2 FQGNSA. V lost 4 bases to trimming and J lost 6 bases; unmatched junction nucleotides: 5.

At least ten counts were recorded for this clonotype. This sequence joins TRBV2 and TRBJ2-7, with 14 nucleotides matching TRBD2. V gave up 8 bases and J gave up 4 bases; unmatched junction bases: 4. The CDR3 has 14 amino acids. Germline V gene sequence: CDR1 SNHLY, CDR2 FYNNEI. CDR3 sequence reads: CASAGLAGAYEQYF. The CDR3 DNA sequence: TGTGCCAGCGCGGGACTAGCGGGAGCTTACGAGCAGTACTTC. Complete variable domain (other parts from reference TRBV2 and TRBJ2-7): EPEVTQTPSHQVTQMGQEVILRCVPISNHLYFYWYRQILGQKVEFLVSFYNNEISEKSEIFDDQFSVERPDGSNFTLKIRSTKLEDSAMYFCASAGLAGAYEQYFGPGTRLTVT.

This chain uses TRBV7-9 with TRBJ2-1; weak D call: TRBD2 (5 bases). CDR3 length equals 17 residues. Trimming cost V 4 bases and J 6 bases, with 22 bases left between them. The germline V gene encodes CDR1 SEHNR and CDR2 FQNEAQ (reference sequence). The CDR3 DNA sequence: TGTGCCAGCAGCTACGTTACCCCTTTCCGGGAACCCAATGAGCAGTTCTTC. Protein product: CASSYVTPFREPNEQFF.